This TCR beta chain comes out of a study of shared clonotypes between healthy human individuals. The germline V gene has CDR1 PRHDT and CDR2 FYEKMQ (reference sequence). V shed 1 base and J shed 1 base, with 7 bases lying between them. This CDR3 region has 14 residues. With regard to this clone: No antigen is known for it.

CD45RO-negative, CCR7-selected cells formed the naive CD8 fraction, which excluded terminally differentiated effector memory CD45RA+ cells. Donors comprised healthy HIV-negative adults lacking recent acute infections or vaccinations. The authors distributed each subset's genomic DNA evenly over several immunoSEQ plates. Produced via immunoSEQ multiplex PCR; TCRdb's table is partial and in-frame only. Of about 2 million clones listed, less than 95% are singletons. The study, taken as a whole, reports: Clonotypes that were shared across a handful of donors made up roughly 5% of naive CD4 clonotypes. The four-donor shared clonotypes exceeded non-shared clonotypes in generation probability, with non-shared ones scoring lower.

Sequenced material: naive CD8+ T cells sorted from blood. V and J are TRBV13 and TRBJ1-2; D not certain. The TCR comes from a man in his late teens or twenties in good health. The CDR3 is CASSLESDNYGYTF. For the CDR3, the DNA is TGTGCCAGCAGCTTAGAATCAGATAACTATGGCTACACCTTC.